This T cell receptor (beta chain) was observed in a study of T cells in Graves' hyperthyroidism and ophthalmopathy. As regards this clonotype: The antigen is not known.

V trimming: 7 bases; J trimming: 2 bases; junction bases outside the gene matches: 7. Germline CDR1 and CDR2: MNHNS and SASEGT. CDR3 size: 14 residues. Overall study results and limits: Most thyroid clonotypes expanded above 0.001 were also detected in blood.

Using RNA transcripts as the source, TCR beta CDR3 regions were amplified. The TCR CDR3 first-round RT-PCR relied on the HTBI primer set. TCRdb reprocessed the multiplex PCR reads via MiXCR and lists one record per CDR3 protein. The data show around 440,000 distinct CDR3 sequences, 15% to 18% seen once. This rearrangement joins TRBV6-1 to TRBJ2-7; 8 nucleotides agree with TRBD2. Input material: blood. This sequence originates from a woman aged 18-30 years with Graves' hyperthyroidism. DNA of the CDR3: TGTGCCAGCATCCACAGCGGGGGTCCCTACGAGCAGTACTTC. The encoded protein is CASIHSGGPYEQYF.